This T cell receptor beta chain was retrieved from a study of lymphopenia after photon versus proton radiotherapy. General study results and limits: In patients who died, overall survival fell as post-nadir TCR diversity dropped more. Relative stability marked proton patients; photon patients lost diversity and naive cells. Better survival with proton therapy was suggested as possible, not demonstrated.

Sequenced by immunoSEQ multiplex PCR; TCRdb stores in-frame clones only, minus some. Among tens of thousands of clones, roughly 90% were seen once, and the ten largest hold approximately 18%. Turning to this clone: Its antigen is unknown.

Germline-derived CDR1 and CDR2 are SGHAT and FQNNGV. V lost 3 bases and J lost 0, with 11 bases in between. This CDR3 is built from 15 residues. The source material was peripheral blood, sampled from a patient treated with photon-based radiotherapy. This rearrangement joins TRBV11-2 to TRBJ1-1, with a tentative D call TRBD1 (5 bases). The sequence came from a woman in her forties with cholangiocarcinoma. The CDR3 bases are TGTGCCAGCAGCTTTTTTGCAGGGATGAACACTGAAGCTTTCTTT. Translating gives CASSFFAGMNTEAFF.